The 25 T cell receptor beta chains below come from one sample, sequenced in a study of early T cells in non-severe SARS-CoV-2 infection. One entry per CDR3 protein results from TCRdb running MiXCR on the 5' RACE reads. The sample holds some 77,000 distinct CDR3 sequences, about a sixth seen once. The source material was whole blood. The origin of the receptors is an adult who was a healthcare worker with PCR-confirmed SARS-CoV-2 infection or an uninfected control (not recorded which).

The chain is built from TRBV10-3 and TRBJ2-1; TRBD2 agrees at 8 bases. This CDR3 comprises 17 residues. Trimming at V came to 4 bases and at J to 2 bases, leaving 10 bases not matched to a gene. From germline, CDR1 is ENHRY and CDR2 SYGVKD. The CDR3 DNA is TGTGCCATCAGTGGGGGAGCGGGAGTTATTCCCTACAATGAGCAGTTCTTC. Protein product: CAISGGAGVIPYNEQFF.

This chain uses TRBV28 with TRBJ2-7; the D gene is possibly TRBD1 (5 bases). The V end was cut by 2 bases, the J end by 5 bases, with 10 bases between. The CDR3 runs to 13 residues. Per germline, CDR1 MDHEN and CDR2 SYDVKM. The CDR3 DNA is TGTGCCAGCAGTTTAGCCAGGGTCGACGAGCAGTACTTC. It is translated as CASSLARVDEQYF.

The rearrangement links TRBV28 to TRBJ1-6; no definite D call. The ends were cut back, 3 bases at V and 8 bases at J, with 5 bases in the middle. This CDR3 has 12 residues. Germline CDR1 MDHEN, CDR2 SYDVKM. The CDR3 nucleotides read TGTGCCAGCAGTTTGTCCCATTCACCCCTCCACTTT. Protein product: CASSLSHSPLHF.

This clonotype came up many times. Here the CDR3 reads CASSSRQGVNQPQHF. The CDR3 DNA is TGTGCCAGCAGCTCTCGACAGGGGGTTAATCAGCCCCAGCATTTT. V is TRBV7-8 and J is TRBJ1-5, with 9 bases aligning to TRBD1. V trimming: 4 bases; J trimming: 4 bases; junction bases outside the gene matches: 5. Looked up from germline, CDR1 is SGHVS and CDR2 is FQNEAQ. This CDR3 comprises 15 residues.

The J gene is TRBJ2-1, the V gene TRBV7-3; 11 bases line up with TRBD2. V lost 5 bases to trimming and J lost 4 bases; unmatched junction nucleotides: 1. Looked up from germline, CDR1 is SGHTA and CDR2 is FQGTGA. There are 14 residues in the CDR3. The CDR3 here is CASSIAGGYNEQFF. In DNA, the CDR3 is TGTGCCAGCAGCATAGCGGGGGGGTACAATGAGCAGTTCTTC.

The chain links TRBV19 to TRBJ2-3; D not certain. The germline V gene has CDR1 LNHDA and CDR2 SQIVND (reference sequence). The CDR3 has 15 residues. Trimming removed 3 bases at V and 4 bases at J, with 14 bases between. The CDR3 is CASSMGYAKSDTQYF. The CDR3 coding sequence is TGTGCCAGTAGTATGGGTTACGCGAAGTCAGATACGCAGTATTTT.

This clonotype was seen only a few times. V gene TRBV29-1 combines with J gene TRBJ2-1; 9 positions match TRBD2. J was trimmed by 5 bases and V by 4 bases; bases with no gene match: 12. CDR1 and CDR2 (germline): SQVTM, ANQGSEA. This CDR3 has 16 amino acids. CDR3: CSVVNRLAGSNNEQFF. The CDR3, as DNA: TGCAGCGTTGTCAATCGGCTAGCGGGGAGTAACAATGAGCAGTTCTTC.

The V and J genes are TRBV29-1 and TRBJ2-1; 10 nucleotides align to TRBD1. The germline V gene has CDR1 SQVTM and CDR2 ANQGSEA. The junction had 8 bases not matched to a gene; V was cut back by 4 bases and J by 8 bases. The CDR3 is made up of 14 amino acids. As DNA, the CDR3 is TGCAGCGTTGTTGGAGGGACAGGGGCCGATGAGCAGTTCTTC. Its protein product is CSVVGGTGADEQFF.

CDR3: CASGLAQVWHYGYTF. Written as DNA, the CDR3 is TGTGCTAGTGGTTTGGCACAGGTTTGGCACTATGGCTACACCTTC. The chain uses TRBV12-5 and TRBJ1-2; D perhaps matches TRBD1 (5 bases). This CDR3 region has 15 residues. V shed 1 base and J shed 3 bases, with 12 bases lying between them. Germline CDR1 and CDR2: LGHNT and FRNRAP.

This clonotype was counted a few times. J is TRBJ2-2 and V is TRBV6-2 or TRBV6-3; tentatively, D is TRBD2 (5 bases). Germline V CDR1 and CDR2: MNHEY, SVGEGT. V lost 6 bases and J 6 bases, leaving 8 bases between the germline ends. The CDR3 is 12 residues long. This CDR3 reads CASSRGPGELFF. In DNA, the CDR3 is TGTGCCAGCAGCAGAGGGCCCGGGGAGCTGTTTTTT.

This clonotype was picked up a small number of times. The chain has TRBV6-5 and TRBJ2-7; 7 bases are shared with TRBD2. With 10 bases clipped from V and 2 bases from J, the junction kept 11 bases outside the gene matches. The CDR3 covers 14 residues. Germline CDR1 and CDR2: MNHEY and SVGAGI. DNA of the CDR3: TGTGCCATCCGCCCCCTAGCGGTGGCCTACGAGCAGTACTTC. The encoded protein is CAIRPLAVAYEQYF.

CDR3 sequence reads: CASTASGTNIYEQYF. CDR3 bases: TGTGCCAGCACCGCAAGTGGGACAAATATTTACGAGCAGTACTTC. V is TRBV12-3 or TRBV12-4 and J is TRBJ2-7; D may be TRBD1 (6 bases). V dropped 7 bases and J dropped 4 bases, with 20 bases sitting between them. This CDR3 has 15 amino acids.

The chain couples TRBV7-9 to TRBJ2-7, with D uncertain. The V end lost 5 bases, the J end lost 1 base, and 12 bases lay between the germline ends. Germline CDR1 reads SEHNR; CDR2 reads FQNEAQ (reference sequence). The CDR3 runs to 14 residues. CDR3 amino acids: CASSPPRGSYEQYF. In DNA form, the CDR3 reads TGTGCCAGCAGCCCGCCCCGAGGTTCCTACGAGCAGTACTTC.

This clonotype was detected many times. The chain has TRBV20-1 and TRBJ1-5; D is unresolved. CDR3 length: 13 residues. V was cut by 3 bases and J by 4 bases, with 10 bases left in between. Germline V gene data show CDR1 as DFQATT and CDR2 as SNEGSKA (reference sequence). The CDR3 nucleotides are TGCAGTGCTAGTCCTGAAGCAAATCAGCCCCAGCATTTT. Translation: CSASPEANQPQHF.

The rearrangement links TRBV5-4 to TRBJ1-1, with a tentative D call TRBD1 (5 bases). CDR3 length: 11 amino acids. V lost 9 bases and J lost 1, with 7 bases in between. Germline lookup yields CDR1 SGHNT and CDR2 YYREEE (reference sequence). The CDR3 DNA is TGTGCCACGGGGCGGAACACTGAAGCTTTCTTT. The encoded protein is CATGRNTEAFF.

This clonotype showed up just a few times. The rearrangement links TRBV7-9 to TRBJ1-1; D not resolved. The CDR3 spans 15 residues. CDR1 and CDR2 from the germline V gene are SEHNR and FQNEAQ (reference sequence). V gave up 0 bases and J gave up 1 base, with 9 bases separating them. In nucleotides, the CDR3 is TGTGCCAGCAGCTTAGCATTGGCCGAGAACACTGAAGCTTTCTTT. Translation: CASSLALAENTEAFF.

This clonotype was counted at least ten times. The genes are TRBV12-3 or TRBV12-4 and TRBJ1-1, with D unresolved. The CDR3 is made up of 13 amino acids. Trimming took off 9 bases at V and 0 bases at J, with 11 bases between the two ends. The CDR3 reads CASSRQLNTEAFF. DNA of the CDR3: TGTGCCAGTTCAAGGCAGTTGAACACTGAAGCTTTCTTT.

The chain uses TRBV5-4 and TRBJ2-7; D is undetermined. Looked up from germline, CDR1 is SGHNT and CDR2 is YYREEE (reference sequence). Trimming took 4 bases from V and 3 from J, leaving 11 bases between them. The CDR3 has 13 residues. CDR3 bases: TGTGCCAGCAGCCGCGGACGGAGCTACGAGCAGTACTTC. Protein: CASSRGRSYEQYF.

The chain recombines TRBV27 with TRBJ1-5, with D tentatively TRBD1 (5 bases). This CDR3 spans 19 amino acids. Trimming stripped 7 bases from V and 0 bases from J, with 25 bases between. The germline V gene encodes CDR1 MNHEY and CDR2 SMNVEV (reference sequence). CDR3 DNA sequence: TGTGCCAGCACTCTCGACCGCGGCAGGGATTTTCTTAGCAATCAGCCCCAGCATTTT. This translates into CASTLDRGRDFLSNQPQHF.

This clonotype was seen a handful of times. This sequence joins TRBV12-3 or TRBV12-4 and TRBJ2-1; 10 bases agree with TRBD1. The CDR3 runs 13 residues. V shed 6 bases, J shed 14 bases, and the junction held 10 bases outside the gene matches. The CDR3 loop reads CASRAPGQGIEFF. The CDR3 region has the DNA TGTGCCAGCAGGGCACCGGGACAGGGGATCGAGTTCTTC.

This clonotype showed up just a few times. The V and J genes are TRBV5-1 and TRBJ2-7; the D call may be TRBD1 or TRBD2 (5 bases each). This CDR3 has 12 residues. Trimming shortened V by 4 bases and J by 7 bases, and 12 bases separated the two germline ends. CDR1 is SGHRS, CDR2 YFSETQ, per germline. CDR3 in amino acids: CASSPGTKEQYF. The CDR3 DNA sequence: TGCGCCAGCAGCCCAGGGACGAAAGAGCAGTACTTC.

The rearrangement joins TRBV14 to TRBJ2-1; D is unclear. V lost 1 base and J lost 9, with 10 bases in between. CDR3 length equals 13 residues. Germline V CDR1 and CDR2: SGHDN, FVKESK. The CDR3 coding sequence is TGTGCCAGCAGCCAAGCGCGTGGCAGTGAGCAGTTCTTC. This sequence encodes CASSQARGSEQFF. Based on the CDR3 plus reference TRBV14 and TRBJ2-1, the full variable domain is EAGVTQFPSHSVIEKGQTVTLRCDPISGHDNLYWYRRVMGKEIKFLLHFVKESKQDESGMPNNRFLAERTGGTYSTLKVQPAELEDSGVYFCASSQARGSEQFFGPGTRLTVL.

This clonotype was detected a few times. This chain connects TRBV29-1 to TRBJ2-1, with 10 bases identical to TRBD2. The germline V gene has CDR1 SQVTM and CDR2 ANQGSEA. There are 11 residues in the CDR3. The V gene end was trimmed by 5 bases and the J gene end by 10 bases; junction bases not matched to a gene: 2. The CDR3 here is CSVSTSGEQFF. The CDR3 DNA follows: TGCAGCGTTTCGACTAGCGGGGAGCAGTTCTTC.

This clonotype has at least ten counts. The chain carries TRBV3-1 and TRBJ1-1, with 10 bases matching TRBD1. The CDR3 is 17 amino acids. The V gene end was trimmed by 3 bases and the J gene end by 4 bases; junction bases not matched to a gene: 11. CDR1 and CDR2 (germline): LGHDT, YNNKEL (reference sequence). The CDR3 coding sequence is TGTGCCAGCAGCCATTCTGACAGGGGGCTGAGGGGCACTGAAGCTTTCTTT. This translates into CASSHSDRGLRGTEAFF.

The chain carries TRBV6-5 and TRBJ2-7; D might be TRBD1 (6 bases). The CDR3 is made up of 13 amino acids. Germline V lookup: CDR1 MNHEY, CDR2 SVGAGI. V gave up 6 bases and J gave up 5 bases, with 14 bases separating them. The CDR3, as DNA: TGTGCCAGCAGCTCCCACAGGGACGACGAGCAGTACTTC. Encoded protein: CASSSHRDDEQYF.